The TCR beta chain under discussion was sequenced for a study of T-cell memory formation after mild COVID-19. Notes on the study in general: Memory cells collected pre-infection included some clones that later responded, suggesting cross-reactive memory joined. Whether day 37 second-wave clones are SARS-CoV-2-specific was not confirmed. Those CD4+ clones that contracted were mainly in CM and EM (CD8+ ones in EMRA).

Constant-segment-primed 5'RACE gave TCR alpha and TCR beta cDNA libraries with sample barcodes and UMIs. TCRdb independently ran MiXCR on the 5' RACE reads; one entry per CDR3 protein. The table shows roughly 400,000 distinct CDR3 sequences, with roughly 18% occurring only once. The CDR3 contains 17 residues. V lost 1 base to trimming and J lost 4 bases, with 14 bases between them. This clonotype appeared a few times. The antigen remains undetermined. The sequence was collected from a man in his late teens or twenties who had mild COVID-19 (a few samples of this study predate the infection). Cell type and time point are not known. This chain connects TRBV12-3 or TRBV12-4 to TRBJ2-6, with no clear D. The material sequenced was PBMCs or a T cell subset sorted from them (not recorded which). The CDR3 nucleotides are TGTGCCAGCAGTTTAGACATGGCTAGGATCGGGGCCAACGTCCTGACTTTC. Its translation: CASSLDMARIGANVLTF.